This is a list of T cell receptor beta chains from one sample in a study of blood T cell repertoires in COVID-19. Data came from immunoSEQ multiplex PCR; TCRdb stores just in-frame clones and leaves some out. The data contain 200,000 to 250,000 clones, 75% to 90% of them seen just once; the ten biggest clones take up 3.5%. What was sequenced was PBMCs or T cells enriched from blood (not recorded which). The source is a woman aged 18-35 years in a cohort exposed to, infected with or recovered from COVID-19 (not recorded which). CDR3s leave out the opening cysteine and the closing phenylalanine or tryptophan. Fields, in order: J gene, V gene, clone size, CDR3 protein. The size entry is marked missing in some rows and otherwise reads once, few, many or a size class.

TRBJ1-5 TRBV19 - ASSDRINQPQH
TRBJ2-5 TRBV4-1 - ASSLRSQETQY
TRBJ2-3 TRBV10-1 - ASRKDRATDTQY
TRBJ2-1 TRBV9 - ASSPSGNNEQF
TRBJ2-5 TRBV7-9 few ASTPGTQETQY
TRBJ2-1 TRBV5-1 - ASSLGAGIYNEQF
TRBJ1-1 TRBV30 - ARADSFITEAF
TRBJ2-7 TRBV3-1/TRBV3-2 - ASSLTGSYEQY
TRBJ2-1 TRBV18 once ASSPIPAVEGL
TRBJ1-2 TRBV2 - ARGLGTATNSRGYT
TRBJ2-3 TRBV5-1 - ASSSPGSTDTQY
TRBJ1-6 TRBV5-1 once ASSLGDRGSNSPLH
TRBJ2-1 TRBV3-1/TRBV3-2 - ASSLLAGVGNEQF
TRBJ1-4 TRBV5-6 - ASSLELKNEKLF
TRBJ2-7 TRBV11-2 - ASSRLGQGSYEQY
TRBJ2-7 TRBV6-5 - ASKTEAGGGHEQY
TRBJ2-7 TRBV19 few ASSRRLAGTSSSYEQY
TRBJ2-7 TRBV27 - ASSSQQDSSYEQY
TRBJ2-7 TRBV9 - ASSPGLAPYEQY
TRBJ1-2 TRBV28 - ASSLFGGQGAYGYT
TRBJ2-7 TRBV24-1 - ATSDSSTVGLAGYEQY
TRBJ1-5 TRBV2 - ASSSHLQPQH
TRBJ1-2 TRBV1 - TSSPGGDYGYT
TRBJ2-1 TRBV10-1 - ASSEYRVNEQF
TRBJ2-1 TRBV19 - ASSTSGTSGGAVGEQF
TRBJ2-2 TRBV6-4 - ASSEGGYTGELF
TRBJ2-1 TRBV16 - ASSQAPSGPGNNEQF
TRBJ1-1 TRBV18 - ASSPGGMVTEAF
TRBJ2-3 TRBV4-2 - ASSLAGGPSTDTQY
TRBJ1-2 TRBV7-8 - ASSYQLGDDYGYT
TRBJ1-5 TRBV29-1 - SVAYGTGETQPQH
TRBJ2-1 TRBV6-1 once ASSEASGEFPYNEQF
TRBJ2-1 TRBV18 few ASSPWLAGGDYNEQF
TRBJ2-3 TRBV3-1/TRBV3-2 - ASSPSGGAADTQY
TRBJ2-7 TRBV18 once ASSPIQSSYEQY
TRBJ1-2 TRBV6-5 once ASQAYIGYT
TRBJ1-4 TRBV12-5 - ASGLPGTNEKLF
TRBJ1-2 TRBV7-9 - ASSLDLQWNYGYT
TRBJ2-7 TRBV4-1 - ASSQDLGTGEGEQY
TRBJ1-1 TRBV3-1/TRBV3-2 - ASSQQEVNTEAF
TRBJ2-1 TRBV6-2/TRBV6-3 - ASSSQGHEQF
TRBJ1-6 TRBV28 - ASSPDRSPLH
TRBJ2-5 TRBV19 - ASSNGTGIETQY
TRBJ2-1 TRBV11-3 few ASTSSSGISSYNEQF
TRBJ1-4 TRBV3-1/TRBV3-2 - ASSQRTGGKTNEKLF
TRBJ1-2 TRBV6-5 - ASSYPPGHANYGYT
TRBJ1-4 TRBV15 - ATSRGAEKLF
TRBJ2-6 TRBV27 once ASSLLGLAGEGGANVLT
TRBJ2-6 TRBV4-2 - ASSRQTDLHPGANVLT
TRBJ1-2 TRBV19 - ASSIDVVQSNYGYT
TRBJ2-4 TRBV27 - ASSRQGAKNIQY
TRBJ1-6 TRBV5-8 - ASSLGVGGPLH
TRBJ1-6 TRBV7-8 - ASSQDRGYNSPLH
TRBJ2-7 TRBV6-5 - ASSFQGRDEQY